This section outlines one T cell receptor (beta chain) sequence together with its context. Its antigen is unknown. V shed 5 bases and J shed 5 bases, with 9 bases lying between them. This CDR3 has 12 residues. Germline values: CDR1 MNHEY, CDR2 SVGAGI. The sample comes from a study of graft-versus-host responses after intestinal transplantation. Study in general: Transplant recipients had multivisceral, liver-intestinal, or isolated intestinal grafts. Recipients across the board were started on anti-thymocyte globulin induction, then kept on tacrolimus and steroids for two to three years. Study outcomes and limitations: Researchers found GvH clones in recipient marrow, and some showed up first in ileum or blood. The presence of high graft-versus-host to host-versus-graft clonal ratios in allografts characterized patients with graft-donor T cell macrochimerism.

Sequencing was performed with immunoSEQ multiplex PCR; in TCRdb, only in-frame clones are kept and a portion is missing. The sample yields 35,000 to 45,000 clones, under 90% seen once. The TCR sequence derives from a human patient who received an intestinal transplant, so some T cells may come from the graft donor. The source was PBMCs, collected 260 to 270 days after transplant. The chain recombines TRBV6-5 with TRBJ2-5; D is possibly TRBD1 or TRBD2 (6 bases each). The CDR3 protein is CASSQGRETQYF. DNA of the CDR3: TGTGCCAGCAGTCAGGGGAGGGAGACCCAGTACTTC.